This is a list of T cell receptor beta chains from one sample in a study of T cell repertoires in cytomegalovirus infection. Each CDR3 protein is one row after TCRdb ran MiXCR on the reads. The sample holds tens of thousands of distinct CDR3 sequences, 20% to 25% seen once. The antigens of these receptors remain unknown. Sequencing was performed on CD8+ T cells from cultured PBMCs, taken from culture after CMV antigen stimulation. The source of these receptors is a human donor in good health (CMV status not recorded). Some clones in this sample may be carry-over from other donors' samples. Each CDR3 is given with its conserved first and last residue. D genes are given only for firm matches. Clone size is stated in some rows and not others, as once, few, many or a class when expanded.

clone_size j_call d_call v_call cdr3_aa cdr3_nt
few TRBJ2-7 . TRBV7-8 CASSLESVGPLSIEQYF TGTGCCAGCAGCTTGGAATCCGTTGGCCCACTCTCTATCGAGCAGTACTTC
. TRBJ2-7 TRBD2 TRBV7-9 CASSSRGSGSGYEQYF TGTGCCAGCAGCTCCCGGGGTAGCGGGAGCGGCTACGAGCAGTACTTC
many TRBJ1-6 TRBD1 TRBV7-9 CASSSHETGGARSPLHF TGTGCCAGCAGCTCGCACGAAACAGGGGGCGCGCGATCACCCCTCCACTTT
. TRBJ2-1 . TRBV6-2/TRBV6-3 CASSALNEQFF TGTGCCAGCAGTGCCCTCAATGAGCAGTTCTTC
. TRBJ2-1 . TRBV5-4 CASSSPPHLDNEQFF TGTGCCAGCAGCTCCCCCCCGCACTTAGACAATGAGCAGTTCTTC
few TRBJ2-1 . TRBV7-9 CASSSPKEVGLHEQFF TGTGCCAGCAGCTCCCCTAAGGAGGTTGGCTTGCATGAGCAGTTCTTC
few TRBJ2-4 . TRBV29-1 CSVQEGRGNIQYF TGCAGCGTTCAGGAGGGAAGGGGAAACATTCAGTACTTC
. TRBJ2-1 TRBD2 TRBV12-3/TRBV12-4 CATSLGSSGPKNEQFF TGTGCCACCAGCCTCGGGTCTAGCGGTCCGAAGAATGAGCAGTTCTTC
. TRBJ2-3 . TRBV7-2 CASSLEGGGGTDTQYF TGTGCCAGCAGCTTAGAGGGGGGCGGTGGCACAGATACGCAGTATTTT
. TRBJ2-1 . TRBV12-3/TRBV12-4 CASSLTSNEQFF TGTGCCAGCAGCCTCACTAGCAATGAGCAGTTCTTC
medium-sized TRBJ2-7 . TRBV2 CASSEWGSSTSYEQYF TGTGCCAGCAGTGAATGGGGGTCCTCCACCTCCTACGAGCAGTACTTC
few TRBJ2-3 TRBD1 TRBV20-1 CSARDRPTDTQYF TGCAGTGCTCGGGACAGGCCCACAGATACGCAGTATTTT